The 8 T cell receptor beta chains listed next were all sequenced from one sample in a study of CD8 T cells in Susac syndrome. Roughly 0.45 to 1 ug RNA was reverse transcribed with random hexamers. Via MiXCR, TCRdb re-called the immunoSEQ multiplex PCR reads, giving one row per CDR3 protein. The sample comprises roughly 110,000 distinct CDR3 sequences, approximately 94% of which are singletons, and 0.4% to 0.5% rests with the top ten. The sequenced sample was CD8+ T cells from PBMCs. The receptors were sampled from a human donor with Susac syndrome.

V is TRBV12-3 or TRBV12-4 and J is TRBJ2-5; 8 bases match TRBD2. The CDR3 loop spans 16 amino acids. V dropped 5 bases and J dropped 5; count of bases not matched to a gene: 13. The CDR3 region has the DNA TGTGCCAGCAGTCCGATAGGCGGGGGGTTTTTCGAGACCCAGTACTTC. As protein: CASSPIGGGFFETQYF.

The rearrangement uses TRBV20-1 and TRBJ2-1; tentative D call: TRBD2 (8 bases). This CDR3 comprises 14 residues. Trimming stripped 6 bases from V and 5 bases from J, with 17 bases between. Germline lookup yields CDR1 DFQATT and CDR2 SNEGSKA (reference sequence). CDR3 bases: TGCAGTGCCCGCCGGGGGGGGACAGACAATGAGCAGTTCTTC. Translated: CSARRGGTDNEQFF.

The chain is built from TRBV6-4 and TRBJ2-3; 9 nucleotides line up with TRBD2. J was trimmed by 6 bases and V by 7 bases; bases with no gene match: 8. The CDR3 is 14 amino acids. Germline V gene data show CDR1 as MRHNA and CDR2 as SNTAGT. CDR3 sequence (DNA): TGTGCCAGCAAAGCGGGACTAGCAGGTGATACGCAGTATTTT. This sequence encodes CASKAGLAGDTQYF.

V is TRBV2 and J is TRBJ2-3; D may be TRBD2 (6 bases). V lost 8 bases, J lost 5 bases, and 17 bases lay in between. There are 14 residues in the CDR3. Germline values: CDR1 SNHLY, CDR2 FYNNEI. The CDR3 sequence is CASRGAAGLDTQYF. The CDR3, as DNA: TGTGCCAGCCGAGGCGCGGCGGGGCTAGATACGCAGTATTTT.

The V gene is TRBV21-1, the J gene TRBJ2-5; the listed D gene, TRBD2, was not tested against the DNA. TRBV21-1 is reported as a pseudogene. The CDR3 has 16 amino acids. CDR3 amino acids: CASSKGLAGSGETQYF. The CDR3 coding sequence is TGTGCCAGCAGCAAAGGACTAGCGGGCTCGGGGGAGACCCAGTACTTC.

This chain uses TRBV12-3 or TRBV12-4 with TRBJ2-7; D is undetermined. The CDR3 covers 12 residues. Trimming stripped 5 bases from V and 6 bases from J, with 11 bases between. The CDR3 DNA sequence: TGTGCCAGCAGTCCGGAGAGAGGCGAGCAGTACTTC. Its protein is CASSPERGEQYF.

This clonotype is a singleton in its sample. This chain links TRBV10-3 with TRBJ2-7; possible D gene TRBD1, 6 bases. Trimming took off 4 bases at V and 2 bases at J, with 15 bases between the two ends. Looked up from germline, CDR1 is ENHRY and CDR2 is SYGVKD. This CDR3 contains 15 residues. CDR3 nucleotides: TGTGCCATCAGTGGGACGGACAGTTGGGCCTACGAGCAGTACTTC. It is translated as CAISGTDSWAYEQYF.

This chain links TRBV20-1 with TRBJ2-3, with a weak D call TRBD1 (5 bases). CDR1 and CDR2 from the germline V gene are DFQATT and SNEGSKA (reference sequence). The CDR3 runs 14 residues. With 6 bases removed from V and 3 bases from J, the gap between germline ends came to 16 bases. Here the CDR3 DNA reads TGCAGTGCGGGCGCCAGGGATGGGACAGATACGCAGTATTTT. Amino acid sequence: CSAGARDGTDTQYF.